Shown below are 10 T cell receptor beta chains from a single sample sequenced in a study of long-term antiretroviral therapy in people with HIV. With survey level as its setting, the immunoSEQ assay was v3.0. Assay used: immunoSEQ multiplex PCR; TCRdb lists only in-frame clones, some missing. This table holds around 20,000 clones, roughly 85% found once. The sequencing here drew on unsorted PBMCs, taken 0.2 years after starting antiretroviral therapy. These TCRs come from a woman aged 25 to 45 with HIV.

This chain links TRBV27 with TRBJ2-1, with a weak D call TRBD2 (7 bases). Deletions cut 4 bases from V and 7 bases from J, with 17 bases between. This CDR3 region has 15 residues. Per germline, CDR1 MNHEY and CDR2 SMNVEV (reference sequence). The CDR3 loop reads CASSSGGLGVNEQFF. The DNA of the CDR3 is TGTGCCAGCAGTTCGGGGGGCCTTGGGGTGAATGAGCAGTTCTTC.

This clone has just one count. The chain joins TRBV28 to TRBJ2-4; tentative D call: TRBD1 (5 bases). Trimming removed 4 bases at V and 1 base at J, with 8 bases between. CDR1 is MDHEN and CDR2 is SYDVKM in the germline V gene. The CDR3 runs to 14 residues. CDR3 sequence reads: CASSSPGAKNIQYF. CDR3 coding DNA: TGTGCCAGCAGTTCGCCAGGGGCCAAAAACATTCAGTACTTC.

This clone showed up just a few times. In DNA, the CDR3 is TGTGCCAGCAGCTTAGACCGCGGGGAGCTGTTTTTT. It specifies CASSLDRGELFF. The chain combines TRBV11-2 with TRBJ2-2; D unresolved. Looked up from germline, CDR1 is SGHAT and CDR2 is FQNNGV. Trimming took 0 bases from V and 7 from J, leaving 3 bases between them. The CDR3 has 12 amino acids.

This clone has just a few counts. The chain couples TRBV7-2 to TRBJ1-2; possibly TRBD1 for D (5 bases). The CDR3 loop spans 13 amino acids. Trimming took 6 bases from V and 6 from J, leaving 14 bases between them. CDR1 is SGHTA and CDR2 is FQGNSA in the germline V gene. The DNA for the CDR3 is TGTGCCAGCAGTCAGGACGGGGCCAATGGCTACACCTTC. Translation: CASSQDGANGYTF.

The chain has TRBV9 and TRBJ2-1, with 7 bases lining up with TRBD2. Germline CDR1 and CDR2: SGDLS and YYNGEE. The ends lost 3 bases at V and 0 bases at J; junction bases unmatched: 3. The CDR3 spans 15 residues. CDR3 DNA sequence: TGTGCCAGCAGCGACCTAGCGGACTCCTACAATGAGCAGTTCTTC. It encodes CASSDLADSYNEQFF.

This chain connects TRBV9 to TRBJ1-1; D possibly corresponds to TRBD1 (6 bases). The V gene's germline CDR1 is SGDLS and CDR2 YYNGEE. Deletions cut 2 bases from V and 7 bases from J, with 12 bases between. The CDR3 consists of 13 residues. The CDR3 nucleotides are TGTGCCAGCAGCGTCTTGACCAGGGGTGAAGCTTTCTTT. This sequence encodes CASSVLTRGEAFF.

The chain carries TRBV10-3 and TRBJ1-2; D remains unclear. V was pared by 6 bases and J by 5 bases, with 19 bases between. Germline values: CDR1 ENHRY, CDR2 SYGVKD. CDR3 length: 15 residues. The CDR3 is CAIRAGSIPRYGYTF. CDR3 DNA: TGTGCCATCAGGGCGGGCAGCATCCCAAGGTATGGCTACACCTTC.

The sample holds one count of this clone. The gene calls are TRBV7-9 and TRBJ2-5; no firm D call. This CDR3 region has 14 residues. CDR1 SEHNR and CDR2 FQNEAQ come from the germline V gene (reference sequence). The ends were cut back, 1 base at V and 5 bases at J, with 11 bases in the middle. CDR3 amino acids: CASSLEMLVETQYF. Written as DNA, the CDR3 is TGTGCCAGCAGCTTAGAGATGCTGGTCGAGACCCAGTACTTC.

The chain is built from TRBV5-6 and TRBJ2-1, with D maybe TRBD2 (5 bases). CDR1 is SGHDT and CDR2 is YYEEEE in the germline V gene. The CDR3 has 14 residues. V was clipped by 1 base and J by 7 bases, with 12 bases between them. The CDR3 DNA follows: TGTGCCAGCAGCTTGAGGCTAGCAGCAAATGAGCAGTTCTTC. Its translation is CASSLRLAANEQFF.

V is TRBV27 and J is TRBJ1-6; D is unresolved. V was shortened by 2 bases and J by 0 bases, with 11 bases between the two germline ends. This CDR3 has 17 residues. Germline CDR1 and CDR2: MNHEY and SMNVEV (reference sequence). The CDR3 reads CASSLMVFGSYNSPLHF. DNA of the CDR3: TGTGCCAGCAGTTTAATGGTCTTCGGCTCCTATAATTCACCCCTCCACTTT.